The rows below give T cell receptor beta chains drawn from one sample of a study of T cell changes during pregnancy in multiple sclerosis. TCRdb keeps only in-frame clones here, not all; method: immunoSEQ multiplex PCR. The sample has 85,000 to 130,000 clones; less than 95% are singletons. Here the sequenced sample was peripheral blood, taken before pregnancy. Receptors originate from a female donor with multiple sclerosis, enrolled in a pregnancy study. CDR3s include the opening cysteine and the closing phenylalanine or tryptophan. The D gene is left open where the match is weak. Not every row has a clone size; where given, it reads once, few, many or a size class.

clone_size,d_call,j_call,v_call,cdr3_aa,cdr3_nt
.,.,TRBJ2-5,TRBV11-3,CASSFSGIETQYF,TGTGCCAGCAGCTTTTCGGGTATCGAGACCCAGTACTTC
.,.,TRBJ2-7,TRBV21-1,CASSIVTSGFYEQYF,TGTGCCAGCAGCATCGTGACTAGCGGATTTTACGAGCAGTACTTC
.,.,TRBJ2-1,TRBV9,CASSTTGRVNEQFF,TGTGCCAGCAGCACAACAGGGAGGGTCAATGAGCAGTTCTTC
.,TRBD1,TRBJ1-1,TRBV5-1,CASSSGRQGRMNTEAFF,TGCGCCAGCAGCTCGGGCCGACAGGGACGGATGAACACTGAAGCTTTCTTT
.,TRBD1,TRBJ2-1,TRBV11-2,CASSLQGSDNEQFF,TGTGCCAGCAGCCTACAGGGGTCTGACAATGAGCAGTTCTTC
.,.,TRBJ2-3,TRBV7-9,CASSHTDTQYF,TGTGCCAGCAGCCACACAGATACGCAGTATTTT
.,.,TRBJ2-1,TRBV28,CASSLQGNYNEQFF,TGTGCCAGCAGTTTACAGGGGAACTACAATGAGCAGTTCTTC
.,TRBD2,TRBJ2-7,TRBV7-2,CASSLRTSAAYEQYF,TGTGCCAGCAGCCTCCGGACTAGCGCCGCCTACGAGCAGTACTTC
once,TRBD2,TRBJ2-2,TRBV4-2,CASSLGGGLGIAGELFF,TGTGCCAGCAGCTTGGGTGGCGGACTAGGGATTGCCGGGGAGCTGTTTTTT
.,TRBD1,TRBJ1-1,TRBV6-1,CASSDGTGPMNTEAFF,TGTGCCAGCAGTGACGGGACAGGCCCCATGAACACTGAAGCTTTCTTT
.,TRBD2,TRBJ2-7,TRBV6-5,CASSRGTSAYEQYF,TGTGCCAGCAGTCGCGGGACTAGCGCGTACGAGCAGTACTTC
.,.,TRBJ2-1,TRBV11-2,CASSSTSRNEQFF,TGTGCCAGCAGCTCCACTAGTAGGAATGAGCAGTTCTTC
.,.,TRBJ2-3,TRBV5-1,CASSLAGTDTQYF,TGCGCCAGCAGCTTGGCGGGAACAGATACGCAGTATTTT
.,TRBD2,TRBJ2-1,TRBV7-2,CASSYGTSLGSEQFF,TGTGCCAGCAGTTATGGGACTAGCTTGGGTTCTGAGCAGTTCTTC
.,TRBD2,TRBJ2-1,TRBV4-1,CASSQRERATNEQFF,TGCGCCAGCAGCCAGCGGGAGCGAGCAACGAATGAGCAGTTCTTC
once,.,TRBJ1-2,TRBV6-5,CASSPGLPDYYGYTF,TGTGCCAGCAGTCCCGGCCTACCAGACTACTATGGCTACACCTTC
.,.,TRBJ1-4,TRBV4-1,CASTTKGQGRREKLFF,TGCGCCAGCACCACCAAGGGCCAGGGAAGAAGGGAAAAACTGTTTTTT
.,.,TRBJ2-7,TRBV7-9,CASSPSEVSYEQYF,TGTGCCAGCAGCCCATCCGAGGTCTCCTACGAGCAGTACTTC
.,.,TRBJ1-1,TRBV29-1,CSVARDTEAFF,TGCAGCGTTGCCAGGGACACTGAAGCTTTCTTT
.,TRBD2,TRBJ2-5,TRBV5-4,CASSLPSGETQYF,TGTGCCAGCAGCTTGCCTAGCGGAGAGACCCAGTACTTC
.,TRBD2,TRBJ2-7,TRBV28,CASRGTSGREQYF,TGTGCCAGCAGGGGGACTAGCGGGAGAGAGCAGTACTTC
.,.,TRBJ1-2,TRBV2,CASAKLEGYGYTF,TGTGCCAGCGCGAAATTGGAGGGCTATGGCTACACCTTC
.,.,TRBJ2-1,TRBV27,CASSHPGQIQGSSYNEQFF,TGTGCCAGCAGCCATCCGGGCCAAATCCAGGGGAGCTCCTACAATGAGCAGTTCTTC
.,.,TRBJ1-1,TRBV2,CASNTANTEAFF,TGTGCCAGCAACACAGCGAACACTGAAGCTTTCTTT
.,TRBD2,TRBJ2-3,TRBV9,CASSVAPSGSGADTQYF,TGTGCCAGCAGCGTAGCTCCTAGCGGGAGCGGGGCAGATACGCAGTATTTT
.,TRBD1,TRBJ2-7,TRBV30,CAWSDRVSYEQYF,TGTGCCTGGAGCGACAGGGTCTCCTACGAGCAGTACTTC
.,TRBD2,TRBJ2-7,TRBV13,CASSPFGRIAGGEDEQYF,TGTGCCAGCAGCCCATTTGGGAGGATAGCGGGAGGGGAAGACGAGCAGTACTTC
.,.,TRBJ2-3,TRBV30,CAWSATSGGRDTQYF,TGTGCCTGGAGTGCGACTAGTGGGGGTAGGGATACGCAGTATTTT
few,.,TRBJ2-1,TRBV5-1,CASSSTPGTLGDNEQFF,TGCGCCAGCAGCTCAACACCCGGGACTTTAGGGGACAATGAGCAGTTCTTC
.,TRBD1,TRBJ1-5,TRBV5-1,CASSLGTGLEQPQHF,TGCGCCAGCAGCTTGGGGACAGGGCTAGAACAGCCCCAGCATTTT
.,.,TRBJ1-1,TRBV30,CAWSVMARGAEAFF,TGTGCCTGGAGTGTAATGGCTAGGGGCGCTGAAGCTTTCTTT
once,TRBD2,TRBJ2-1,TRBV5-1,CASSSTSLNNEQFF,TGCGCCAGCAGCTCGACTAGCCTAAACAATGAGCAGTTCTTC